This is a list of T cell receptor beta chains from one sample in a study of Ad26.COV2.S vaccination and SARS-CoV-2 variants. Sequenced by immunoSEQ multiplex PCR; TCRdb stores in-frame clones only, minus some. The profile shows about 350,000 clones, roughly nine tenths of them singletons. The starting material was peripheral blood, obtained in a trial of Ad26.COV2.S vaccine versus placebo. The receptors originated from a person aged 18-60 years who received the Ad26.COV2.S COVID-19 vaccine or a placebo. CDR3s leave out the opening cysteine and the closing phenylalanine or tryptophan. The order of the fields is V gene, J gene, CDR3 protein.

v_gene: TRBV3-1/TRBV3-2
j_gene: TRBJ1-6
CDR3aa: ASSLTGDNSPLH

v_gene: TRBV29-1
j_gene: TRBJ1-1
CDR3aa: SVGSNRPEGTEAF

v_gene: TRBV7-3
j_gene: TRBJ2-1
CDR3aa: ASSLLGPGNEQF

v_gene: TRBV9
j_gene: TRBJ2-1
CDR3aa: ASSVDEYNEQF

v_gene: TRBV13
j_gene: TRBJ1-1
CDR3aa: ASSYGTGNTEAF

v_gene: TRBV4-2
j_gene: TRBJ1-5
CDR3aa: ASSHPNQPQH

v_gene: TRBV6-6
j_gene: TRBJ2-7
CDR3aa: ASSYSNFREAYEQY

v_gene: TRBV28
j_gene: TRBJ1-1
CDR3aa: ASSPSDRTNTEAF

v_gene: TRBV7-3
j_gene: TRBJ2-3
CDR3aa: ASSPRGIARTDTQY

v_gene: TRBV7-9
j_gene: TRBJ1-1
CDR3aa: ASSLVVDRGGTEAF

v_gene: TRBV9
j_gene: TRBJ1-4
CDR3aa: ASSAQGTNEKLF

v_gene: TRBV11-3
j_gene: TRBJ2-1
CDR3aa: ASSKNIGQYNEQF

v_gene: TRBV4-1
j_gene: TRBJ2-7
CDR3aa: ASSQSDRVLEQY

v_gene: TRBV18
j_gene: TRBJ1-4
CDR3aa: ASSLRQASSSLEKLF

v_gene: TRBV28
j_gene: TRBJ1-5
CDR3aa: ASTGRGQPQH

v_gene: TRBV13
j_gene: TRBJ1-4
CDR3aa: ASSARDSDGEKLF

v_gene: TRBV11-2
j_gene: TRBJ1-5
CDR3aa: ASSLGSGRGHQPQH

v_gene: TRBV19
j_gene: TRBJ1-1
CDR3aa: ASSSTGGTEAF

v_gene: TRBV3-1/TRBV3-2
j_gene: TRBJ1-5
CDR3aa: ASSQDGQGHSNQPQH

v_gene: TRBV12-3/TRBV12-4
j_gene: TRBJ1-2
CDR3aa: ASSRQGAGGYT

v_gene: TRBV11-2
j_gene: TRBJ2-3
CDR3aa: ASSLLPGDTQY

v_gene: TRBV6-5
j_gene: TRBJ2-2
CDR3aa: ASSYSRAGGTGELF

v_gene: TRBV5-3
j_gene: TRBJ2-5
CDR3aa: ARSRASGLD